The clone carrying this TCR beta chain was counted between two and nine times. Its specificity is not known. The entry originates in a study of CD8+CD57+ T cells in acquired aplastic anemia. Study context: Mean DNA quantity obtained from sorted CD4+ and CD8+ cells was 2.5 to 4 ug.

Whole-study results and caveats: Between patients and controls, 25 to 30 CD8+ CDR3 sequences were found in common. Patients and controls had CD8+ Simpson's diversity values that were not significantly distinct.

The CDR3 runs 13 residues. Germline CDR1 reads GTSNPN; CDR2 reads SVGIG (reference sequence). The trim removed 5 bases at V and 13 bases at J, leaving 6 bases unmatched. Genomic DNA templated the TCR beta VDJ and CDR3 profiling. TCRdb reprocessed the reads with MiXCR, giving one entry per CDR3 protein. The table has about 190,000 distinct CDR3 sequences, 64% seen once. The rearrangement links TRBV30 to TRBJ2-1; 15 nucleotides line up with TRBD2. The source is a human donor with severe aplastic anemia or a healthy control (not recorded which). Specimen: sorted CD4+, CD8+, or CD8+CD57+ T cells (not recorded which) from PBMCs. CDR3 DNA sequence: TGTGCCTGGGGACTAGCGGGGGGGCCCGGCCAGTTCTTC. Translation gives CAWGLAGGPGQFF.